Below, 8 T cell receptor beta chains from the same sample are listed, as sequenced in a study of shared T cell receptors in the human thymus. This table comes from immunoSEQ multiplex PCR, and its TCRdb copy is limited to in-frame clones, with some not included. Here the sample spans about 610,000 clones, roughly 90% being singletons. These data are also associated with another study on human thymus T cells.

Sequenced material: thymocytes. Receptor source: a boy under two years old with a congenital heart defect.

The chain employs TRBV5-1 and TRBJ2-5; 9 bases align to TRBD2. The CDR3 contains 14 residues. With 4 bases clipped from V and 3 bases from J, the junction kept 4 bases outside the gene matches. Germline-derived CDR1 and CDR2 are SGHRS and YFSETQ. CDR3 in amino acids: CASSPVAGEETQYF. The CDR3 nucleotides are TGCGCCAGCAGCCCCGTAGCGGGGGAAGAGACCCAGTACTTC.

The chain links TRBV30 to TRBJ1-1; 7 nucleotides align to TRBD1. CDR1 and CDR2 (germline): GTSNPN, SVGIG (reference sequence). The trim removed 7 bases at V and 1 base at J, leaving 6 bases unmatched. The CDR3 contains 13 residues. For the CDR3, the DNA is TGTGCCTCCTCGACAGGGAAGAACACTGAAGCTTTCTTT. It specifies CASSTGKNTEAFF.

The gene calls are TRBV19 and TRBJ1-2; TRBD1 matches 7 bases. Germline V lookup: CDR1 LNHDA, CDR2 SQIVND (reference sequence). Losses at the gene ends were 5 bases for V and 2 bases for J; bases not matched to a gene: 8. This CDR3 has 15 amino acids. The DNA for the CDR3 is TGTGCCAGTAGTCCCCACGGGACAGTGAACTATGGCTACACCTTC. Residues: CASSPHGTVNYGYTF. Using reference TRBV19 and TRBJ1-2 for the parts outside the CDR3, the full variable domain is DGGITQSPKYLFRKEGQNVTLSCEQNLNHDAMYWYRQDPGQGLRLIYYSQIVNDFQKGDIAEGYSVSREKKESFPLTVTSAQKNPTAFYLCASSPHGTVNYGYTFGSGTRLTVV.

The rearrangement joins TRBV5-6 to TRBJ2-5; 11 nucleotides align to TRBD1. The CDR3 length is 16 residues. Germline V gene data show CDR1 as SGHDT and CDR2 as YYEEEE. Trimming at V came to 5 bases and at J to 5 bases, leaving 11 bases not matched to a gene. CDR3 in DNA: TGTGCCAGCAGGGCCACCGGGACAGGGGGTCGGGAGACCCAGTACTTC. It codes for CASRATGTGGRETQYF.

V gene TRBV5-4 combines with J gene TRBJ1-1, with 7 bases matching TRBD1. Looked up from germline, CDR1 is SGHNT and CDR2 is YYREEE (reference sequence). The CDR3 consists of 12 residues. J gave up 11 bases and V 0 bases, and 4 bases lay outside the gene matches. This CDR3 reads CASSLEGTAAFF. As DNA, the CDR3 is TGTGCCAGCAGCTTGGAAGGGACAGCGGCTTTCTTT. The full variable domain, its missing parts supplied by reference TRBV5-4 and TRBJ1-1, is ETGVTQSPTHLIKTRGQQVTLRCSSQSGHNTVSWYQQALGQGPQFIFQYYREEENGRGNFPPRFSGLQFPNYSSELNVNALELDDSALYLCASSLEGTAAFFGQGTRLTVV.

The chain carries TRBV7-2 and TRBJ2-7; TRBD2 aligns across 11 bases. Germline V gives CDR1 SGHTA, CDR2 FQGNSA. The V gene end was trimmed by 5 bases and the J gene end by 1 base; junction bases not matched to a gene: 10. The CDR3 spans 17 residues. CDR3 nucleotides: TGTGCCAGCAGCCGACCCCCGGGACTAGCGGAGTCCTACGAGCAGTACTTC. As protein: CASSRPPGLAESYEQYF.

This clone was seen a single time. The chain employs TRBV11-3 and TRBJ1-3; no firm D call. CDR1 and CDR2 (germline): SGHNT, YENEEA. Trimming stripped 5 bases from V and 2 bases from J, with 10 bases between. The CDR3 totals 14 residues. The CDR3 loop reads CASSLKTTGNTIYF. CDR3 bases: TGTGCCAGCAGCCTTAAGACAACTGGAAACACCATATATTTT.

This rearrangement joins TRBV6-1 to TRBJ2-6; 7 nucleotides line up with TRBD1. V lost 3 bases to trimming and J lost 0 bases; unmatched junction nucleotides: 2. Germline CDR1 MNHNS, CDR2 SASEGT. The CDR3 consists of 16 residues. The CDR3 loop is CASSEGQYSGANVLTF. The CDR3 DNA sequence: TGTGCCAGCAGTGAGGGACAGTACTCTGGGGCCAACGTCCTGACTTTC.